The 25 T cell receptor beta chains reported below all come from one sample, sequenced in a study of blood T cells in healthy people across ages. Primers used in a second PCR of about 7 to 11 cycles were a sample-barcoded 5' primer and a J-beta primer mix. Via MiXCR, TCRdb re-called the 5' RACE reads, giving one row per CDR3 protein. The sample has more than 800,000 distinct CDR3 sequences; 29% are singletons. Sequencing was carried out using blood. Receptor source: a woman of 80 years or more in good health.

DNA for the CDR3: TGCGCCAGCAGTCCGGGACAGCAACCCTACGAGCAGTACTTC. Translated: CASSPGQQPYEQYF. The rearrangement uses TRBV10-2 and TRBJ2-7; 7 nucleotides align to TRBD1. Germline loops: CDR1 WSHSY, CDR2 SAAADI. This CDR3 has 14 residues. Trimming took 5 bases from V and 2 from J; bases not matched to a gene: 6.

This clonotype was detected many times. V gene TRBV5-5 combines with J gene TRBJ2-4, with D possibly being TRBD2 (6 bases). The better agreement between TRBJ2-7 and the DNA end casts doubt on the J call. CDR3 length: 13 residues. From germline, CDR1 is SGHKS and CDR2 YYEKEE (reference sequence). This CDR3 reads CASSSGLRYEQYF. In DNA form, the CDR3 reads TGTGCCAGCAGCTCGGGACTTCGCTACGAGCAGTACTTC.

CDR3 DNA sequence: TGTGCCAGCAGCTTATTGAATTACCACGAGCAGTACTTC. Its translation is CASSLLNYHEQYF. The V call is TRBV7-2, the J call TRBJ2-7, with no clear D. Germline loops: CDR1 SGHTA, CDR2 FQGNSA. V shed 2 bases and J shed 5 bases, with 10 bases lying between them. The CDR3 loop spans 13 amino acids.

The sample holds many counts of this clonotype. The CDR3 DNA reads TGTGCCAGCAGCCAAGGACTGGGAATGCAAGAGACCCAGTACTTC. Translation gives CASSQGLGMQETQYF. This chain connects TRBV11-2 to TRBJ2-5; D perhaps matches TRBD2 (5 bases). Trimming took off 5 bases at V and 2 bases at J, with 15 bases between the two ends. The length of the CDR3 is 15 residues. The V gene's germline CDR1 is SGHAT and CDR2 FQNNGV.

This chain joins TRBV18 and TRBJ1-5; D might be TRBD1 (5 bases). The germline V and J ends were trimmed by 3 bases and 7 bases, with 13 bases remaining between them. Germline assignment: CDR1 KGHSH and CDR2 LQKENI. The CDR3 has 14 residues. In DNA form, the CDR3 reads TGTGCCAGCTCACCCGGGGGAGGAGAACAGCCCCAGCATTTT. Residues: CASSPGGGEQPQHF.

A word on this clonotype: A read error is possible here, since a much larger clone lies one base away. The gene calls are TRBV4-3 and TRBJ2-1, with D hard to call. CDR3 length: 14 residues. Germline values: CDR1 LGHNA, CDR2 YSLEER. CDR3 DNA: TGCGCCGGCAGCCAAGATGAAGCCTCCAATGAGCAGTTCTTC. It encodes CAGSQDEASNEQFF.

The J gene is TRBJ2-6, the V gene TRBV5-1, with 9 positions matching TRBD1. The CDR3 has 15 amino acids. Looked up from germline, CDR1 is SGHRS and CDR2 is YFSETQ. V was pared by 4 bases and J by 2 bases, with 1 base of the junction left unmatched. The CDR3 sequence is CASSGTGTGANVLTF. CDR3 nucleotide sequence: TGCGCCAGCAGCGGGACAGGGACTGGGGCCAACGTCCTGACTTTC.

The V gene is TRBV20-1, the J gene TRBJ2-1; D is undetermined. V lost 6 bases and J lost 3, with 15 bases in between. Germline V gene lookup returns CDR1 DFQATT and CDR2 SNEGSKA (reference sequence). The CDR3 sequence is 14 residues long. CDR3 in amino acids: CSALIGDGYNEQFF. The CDR3 coding sequence is TGCAGTGCACTCATAGGCGACGGCTACAATGAGCAGTTCTTC.

The chain recombines TRBV6-6 with TRBJ2-4; 8 bases match TRBD2. The CDR3 totals 13 residues. Germline CDR1 reads MNHNY; CDR2 reads SVGAGI (reference sequence). The V and J ends lost 4 bases and 15 bases, in that order; junction bases with no gene match: 11. For the CDR3, the DNA is TGTGCCAGCAGTTCCGCGGGGGGCTTCGAGCGGTACTTC. Translating it yields CASSSAGGFERYF.

This clonotype was counted at least ten times. J is TRBJ1-6 and V is TRBV7-2, with 7 positions matching TRBD1. V gave up 5 bases and J gave up 10 bases; unmatched junction bases: 5. This CDR3 contains 13 residues. Germline V gene lookup returns CDR1 SGHTA and CDR2 FQGNSA. The CDR3 is CASSQQGNSPLHF. The CDR3 DNA is TGTGCCAGCAGCCAACAGGGGAACTCACCCCTCCACTTT.

The rearrangement links TRBV5-6 to TRBJ1-3; 7 nucleotides align to TRBD1. CDR1 is SGHDT and CDR2 is YYEEEE in the germline V gene. CDR3 length: 14 amino acids. With V trimmed by 5 bases and J by 2 bases, 4 bases remained unmatched. CDR3 loop: CASRQGRTGNTIYF. CDR3 bases: TGTGCCAGCAGACAGGGGAGGACTGGAAACACCATATATTTT. Full variable domain (outside the CDR3, taken from reference TRBV5-6 and TRBJ1-3): DAGVTQSPTHLIKTRGQQVTLRCSPKSGHDTVSWYQQALGQGPQFIFQYYEEEERQRGNFPDRFSGHQFPNYSSELNVNALLLGDSALYLCASRQGRTGNTIYFGEGSWLTVV.

The sample holds a few counts of this clonotype. The rearrangement joins TRBV7-2 to TRBJ2-7; TRBD1 aligns across 12 bases. CDR3 size: 14 residues. V gave up 4 bases and J gave up 6 bases; unmatched junction bases: 4. From germline, CDR1 is SGHTA and CDR2 FQGNSA. CDR3 coding DNA: TGTGCCAGCAGCTACGGGACAGGGGGCGGCGAGCAGTACTTC. It is translated as CASSYGTGGGEQYF.

Remarks on this clonotype: With a much larger clone just one base away, this may be a read error. V usage is TRBV6-2 or TRBV6-3 and J usage is TRBJ2-7; D ambiguous. V was pared by 6 bases and J by 7 bases, with 16 bases between. CDR3 length equals 13 residues. Germline lookup yields CDR1 MNHEY and CDR2 SVGEGT. For the CDR3, the DNA is TGTGCCAGCAGACCTACCGAGGTCAGTGAGCAGTACTTC. Translating it yields CASRPTEVSEQYF.

This clonotype was detected a few times. CDR3: CASSLGPGEGNTEAFF. CDR3 DNA sequence: TGCGCCAGCAGCTTGGGGCCAGGGGAGGGGAACACTGAAGCTTTCTTT. J is TRBJ1-1 and V is TRBV5-1; TRBD1 is a possible D gene (6 bases). Germline V lookup: CDR1 SGHRS, CDR2 YFSETQ. V lost 0 bases and J lost 1, with 13 bases in between. CDR3 size: 16 residues.

This clonotype has at least ten counts. The chain recombines TRBV10-3 with TRBJ2-3, with 9 bases aligning to TRBD2. The germline gives CDR1 ENHRY, CDR2 SYGVKD. J was trimmed by 1 base and V by 2 bases; bases with no gene match: 16. The CDR3 runs 20 residues. CDR3 sequence: CAISEGLDFSGGLRTDTQYF. DNA for the CDR3: TGTGCCATCAGTGAGGGGCTGGACTTTAGCGGGGGACTTCGCACAGATACGCAGTATTTT.

Only a few counts were recorded for this clonotype. This CDR3 is CASSVSGISYEQYF. CDR3 DNA sequence: TGTGCCAGCAGCGTATCTGGGATCTCTTACGAGCAGTACTTC. This chain uses TRBV9 with TRBJ2-7; no definite D call. The CDR3 contains 14 residues. In germline, CDR1 is SGDLS, CDR2 YYNGEE. The V and J ends lost 1 base and 4 bases respectively, with 12 bases between them.

For this clonotype: One base away lies a much larger clone, so this may be a sequencing read error. The chain joins TRBV6-2 or TRBV6-3 to TRBJ2-1, with D tentatively TRBD2 (6 bases). Germline CDR1 reads MNHEY; CDR2 reads SVGEGT. The CDR3 is 15 amino acids. Trimming left V 2 bases short and J 13 bases short, with 21 bases between. CDR3 sequence (DNA): TGTGCCAGCAGTTACACCACGGTGGGACTGGAGACCCAGTTCTTC. Translation gives CASSYTTVGLETQFF.

This clonotype was counted at least ten times. V is TRBV27 and J is TRBJ2-3; 7 bases align to TRBD2. Germline V lookup: CDR1 MNHEY, CDR2 SMNVEV (reference sequence). The CDR3 is 16 amino acids. Trimming cost V 9 bases and J 2 bases; bases outside gene matches: 14. As DNA, the CDR3 is TGTGCCAGTAGGCCTTTGGTAGCGGGCTTCACAGATACGCAGTATTTT. This sequence encodes CASRPLVAGFTDTQYF.

This clonotype was observed a few times. CDR3 sequence reads: CSASRGRSVHEQFF. CDR3 in DNA: TGCAGTGCTAGTCGGGGCCGTTCGGTCCACGAGCAGTTCTTC. This chain joins TRBV20-1 and TRBJ2-1; the D gene could be TRBD1 or TRBD2 (5 bases each). Per germline, CDR1 DFQATT and CDR2 SNEGSKA (reference sequence). Trimming removed 3 bases from V and 10 bases from J, with 19 bases in between. This CDR3 contains 14 residues.

V usage is TRBV28 and J usage is TRBJ1-2, with 7 bases lining up with TRBD1. The CDR3 extends over 16 amino acids. Germline CDR1 is MDHEN and CDR2 is SYDVKM. J was trimmed by 8 bases and V by 4 bases; bases with no gene match: 16. The CDR3 nucleotides read TGTGCCAGCAGTTGGGGGGGAGACAGGGTACCGGTCGGCTACACCTTC. Amino acid sequence: CASSWGGDRVPVGYTF.

In regard to this clonotype: The junction departs from the called germline gene at one end, perhaps through a read error. The chain links TRBV12-3 or TRBV12-4 to TRBJ2-1; D is ambiguous. This CDR3 has 11 amino acids. CDR3 nucleotide sequence: TGTGCCAGCAGTTTAATCAATGAGCAGTTGTTC. Translation gives CASSLINEQLF.

Concerning this clonotype itself: A much larger clonotype is one base distant, so this may be a read error. The chain has TRBV7-9 and TRBJ1-2; 8 bases fit TRBD1. The CDR3 totals 16 residues. Germline V gene sequence: CDR1 SEHNR, CDR2 FQNEAQ (reference sequence). The CDR3 is CASSFASRDRNYGHTF. The CDR3 DNA reads TGTGCCAGCAGCTTCGCGTCCCGGGACAGGAACTATGGCCACACCTTC.

This clonotype has at least ten counts. V usage is TRBV6-1 and J usage is TRBJ1-5; D call uncertain. V dropped 7 bases and J dropped 1 base, with 5 bases sitting between them. From germline, CDR1 is MNHNS and CDR2 SASEGT. The CDR3 runs 12 residues. CDR3 sequence: CASNLSNQPQHF. The CDR3, as DNA: TGTGCCAGCAACCTGAGCAATCAGCCCCAGCATTTT.

The chain has TRBV13 and TRBJ2-7; 12 bases line up with TRBD2. Trimming at V came to 5 bases and at J to 3 bases, leaving 11 bases not matched to a gene. Germline V gene data show CDR1 as PRHDT and CDR2 as FYEKMQ (reference sequence). This CDR3 has 17 amino acids. In DNA, the CDR3 is TGTGCCAGCAGCCTTGGACTAGCGGGATCTACGATCTACGAGCAGTACTTC. Residues: CASSLGLAGSTIYEQYF.

There are many counts of this clonotype. The chain carries TRBV12-3 or TRBV12-4 and TRBJ2-3; D is perhaps TRBD1 (5 bases). With 6 bases removed from V and 4 bases from J, the gap between germline ends came to 11 bases. CDR3 size: 13 residues. In nucleotides, the CDR3 is TGTGCCAGCAGCTTTTGGGGCGCAGATACGCAGTATTTT. This translates into CASSFWGADTQYF.